This T cell receptor (beta chain) is drawn from a study of blood T cells in healthy people across ages. This CDR3 region has 14 residues. Germline CDR1 reads DFQATT; CDR2 reads SNEGSKA (reference sequence). V was clipped by 6 bases and J by 7 bases; unmatched bases: 4. Primers used in a second PCR of about 6 to 12 cycles were a sample-barcoded 5' primer and a J-beta primer mix. MiXCR, run by TCRdb on the 5' RACE reads, gives a single entry per CDR3 protein. The sample lists about 810,000 distinct CDR3 sequences, 30% to 45% seen once, with 13% in the top ten. The sequencing sample was made of blood. The TCR comes from a man between 18 and 35 years old in good health. The V call is TRBV20-1, the J call TRBJ2-1; 15 bases are a match to TRBD2. For the CDR3, the DNA is TGCAGTGCCCTCGGGACTAGCGGGGGGAATGAGCAGTTCTTC. The encoded protein is CSALGTSGGNEQFF.